This T cell receptor beta chain derives from a study of blood T cells in healthy people across ages. The wider study: Capture by template switching was about one barcoded beta molecule per two T cells.

With each sample, at least 5 micrograms of total RNA were extracted. Comment on this clonotype: Its antigen is still unknown.

The CDR3 spans 13 residues. V lost 6 bases and J lost 15, with 22 bases in between. Study-wide findings and caveats: TCR beta diversity, measured per million T cells, fell in a roughly linear way with age.

A J-beta primer mix and a sample-barcoded 5' primer were used in a second PCR of roughly 7 to 12 cycles. Individual samples furnished no less than 2.5 million CDR3-containing paired-end reads apiece. TCRdb processed the 5' RACE reads anew with MiXCR; each CDR3 protein has one entry. The sample lists around 900,000 distinct CDR3 sequences, roughly half occurring once. The rearrangement joins TRBV12-3 or TRBV12-4 to TRBJ2-3; D unresolved. The source of this sequence is a woman in her sixties or seventies in good health. Sequencing used blood. CDR3: CASRRVRADVEYF. DNA for the CDR3: TGTGCCAGCAGAAGGGTGAGAGCAGATGTGGAATATTTT.